This T cell receptor beta chain derives from a study of graft-versus-host responses after intestinal transplantation. About the research overall: Those transplanted obtained multivisceral, liver-intestinal, or isolated intestinal grafts. Induction with anti-thymocyte globulin, then tacrolimus and steroids for approximately three years, was given to all recipients.

Study conclusions and caveats: Early after transplant, HvG clones declined as circulating GvH clones peaked.

Germline V gene sequence: CDR1 KGHSY, CDR2 FQNENV. CDR3 length equals 13 residues. V shed 4 bases and J 4 bases; nucleotides not matched to a gene: 3. This clone appeared a single time. Its antigen is unknown. Method: immunoSEQ multiplex PCR; TCRdb's copy keeps in-frame clones and lacks some. The data hold about 88,000 clones, with 80% to 95% observed a single time. The gene calls are TRBV16 and TRBJ1-1, with 7 bases matching TRBD1. This clonotype originated in a human donor who was the organ donor for an intestinal transplant. This material consisted of unstimulated CD4+ T cells sorted from spleen or lymph node cells, taken before transplant. This chain's CDR3 is CASSPQGPTEAFF. CDR3 nucleotide sequence: TGTGCCAGCAGCCCACAGGGGCCCACTGAAGCTTTCTTT.